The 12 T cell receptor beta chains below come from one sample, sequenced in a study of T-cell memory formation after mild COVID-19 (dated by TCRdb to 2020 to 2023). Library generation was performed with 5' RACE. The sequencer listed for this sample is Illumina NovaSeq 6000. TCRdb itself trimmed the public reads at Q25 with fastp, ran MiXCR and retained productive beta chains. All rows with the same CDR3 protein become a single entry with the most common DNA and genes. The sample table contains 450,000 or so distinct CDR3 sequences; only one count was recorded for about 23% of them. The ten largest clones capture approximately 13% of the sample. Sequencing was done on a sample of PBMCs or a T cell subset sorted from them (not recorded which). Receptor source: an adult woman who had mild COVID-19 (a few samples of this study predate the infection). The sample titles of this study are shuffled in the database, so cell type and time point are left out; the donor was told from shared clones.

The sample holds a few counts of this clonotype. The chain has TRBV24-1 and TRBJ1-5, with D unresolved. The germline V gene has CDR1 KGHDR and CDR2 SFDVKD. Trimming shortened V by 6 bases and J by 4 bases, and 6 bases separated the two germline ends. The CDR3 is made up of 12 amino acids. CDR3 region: CATSTRNQPQHF. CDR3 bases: TGTGCCACCAGTACCCGTAATCAGCCCCAGCATTTT.

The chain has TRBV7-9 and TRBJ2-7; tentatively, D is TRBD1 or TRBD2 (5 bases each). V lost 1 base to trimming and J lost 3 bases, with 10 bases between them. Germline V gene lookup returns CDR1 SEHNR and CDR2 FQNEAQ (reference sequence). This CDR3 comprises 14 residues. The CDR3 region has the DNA TGTGCCAGCAGCTTAGTCGGGACCTACTACGAGCAGTACTTC. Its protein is CASSLVGTYYEQYF.

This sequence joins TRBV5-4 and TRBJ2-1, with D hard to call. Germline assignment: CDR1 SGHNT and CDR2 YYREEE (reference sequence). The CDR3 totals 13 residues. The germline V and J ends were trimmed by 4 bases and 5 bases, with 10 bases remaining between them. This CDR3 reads CASSRNRNNEQFF. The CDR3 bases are TGTGCCAGCAGCCGTAACAGAAACAATGAGCAGTTCTTC.

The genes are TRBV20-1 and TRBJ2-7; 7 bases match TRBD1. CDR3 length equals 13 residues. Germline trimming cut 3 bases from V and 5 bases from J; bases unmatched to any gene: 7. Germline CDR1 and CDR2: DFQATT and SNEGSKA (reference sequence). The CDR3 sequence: CSARRGLRDEQYF. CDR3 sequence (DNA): TGCAGTGCTAGGAGGGGGCTCAGGGACGAGCAGTACTTC.

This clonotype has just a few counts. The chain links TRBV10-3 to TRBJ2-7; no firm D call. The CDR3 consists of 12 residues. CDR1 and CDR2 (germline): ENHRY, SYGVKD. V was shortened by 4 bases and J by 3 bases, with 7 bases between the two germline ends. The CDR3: CAISGLNYEQYF. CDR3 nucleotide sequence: TGTGCCATCAGTGGACTGAACTACGAGCAGTACTTC.

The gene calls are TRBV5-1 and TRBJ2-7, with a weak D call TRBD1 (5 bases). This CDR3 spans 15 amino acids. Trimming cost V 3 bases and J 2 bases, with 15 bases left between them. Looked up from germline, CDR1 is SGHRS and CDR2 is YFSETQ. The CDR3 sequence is CASSSWTSAAYEQYF. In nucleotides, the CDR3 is TGCGCCAGCAGCTCTTGGACAAGCGCGGCCTACGAGCAGTACTTC.

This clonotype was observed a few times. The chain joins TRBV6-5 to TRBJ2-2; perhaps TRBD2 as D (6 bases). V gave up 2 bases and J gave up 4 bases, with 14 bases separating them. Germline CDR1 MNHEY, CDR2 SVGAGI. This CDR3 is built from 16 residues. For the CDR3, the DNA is TGTGCCAGCAGTTACCCCTCGCGGGGTCGCACCGGGGAGCTGTTTTTT. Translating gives CASSYPSRGRTGELFF.

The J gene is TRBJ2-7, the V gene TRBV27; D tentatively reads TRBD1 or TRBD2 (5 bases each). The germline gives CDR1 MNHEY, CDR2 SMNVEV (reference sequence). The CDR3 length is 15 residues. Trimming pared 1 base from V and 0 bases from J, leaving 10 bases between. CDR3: CASSLFSDSSYEQYF. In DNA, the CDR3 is TGTGCCAGCAGTTTATTTAGCGACAGCTCCTACGAGCAGTACTTC.

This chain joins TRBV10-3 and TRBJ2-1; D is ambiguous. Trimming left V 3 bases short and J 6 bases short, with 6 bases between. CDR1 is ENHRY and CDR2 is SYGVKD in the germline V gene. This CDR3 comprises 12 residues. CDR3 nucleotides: TGTGCCATCAGTGACGTGAGCAATGAGCAGTTCTTC. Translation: CAISDVSNEQFF.

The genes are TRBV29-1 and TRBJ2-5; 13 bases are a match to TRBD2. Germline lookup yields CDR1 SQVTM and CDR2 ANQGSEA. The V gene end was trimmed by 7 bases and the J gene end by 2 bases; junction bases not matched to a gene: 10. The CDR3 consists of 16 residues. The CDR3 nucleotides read TGCAGCGCTGCCTTTGGACTAGCGGGAGTTCAAGAGACCCAGTACTTC. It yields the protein CSAAFGLAGVQETQYF.

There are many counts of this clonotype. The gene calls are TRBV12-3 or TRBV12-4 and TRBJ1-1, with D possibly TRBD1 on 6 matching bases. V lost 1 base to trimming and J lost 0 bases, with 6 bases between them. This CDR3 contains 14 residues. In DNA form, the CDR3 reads TGTGCCAGCAGTTTAGGGACAGTGAACACTGAAGCTTTCTTT. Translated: CASSLGTVNTEAFF.

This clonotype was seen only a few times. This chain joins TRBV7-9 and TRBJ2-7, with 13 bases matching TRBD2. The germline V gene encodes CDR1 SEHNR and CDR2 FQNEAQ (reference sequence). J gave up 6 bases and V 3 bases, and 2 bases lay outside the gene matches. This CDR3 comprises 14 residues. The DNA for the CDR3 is TGTGCCAGCAGCTTCGGACTAGCGGGAGTCGAGCAGTACTTC. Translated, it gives CASSFGLAGVEQYF. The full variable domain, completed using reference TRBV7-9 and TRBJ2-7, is DTGVSQNPRHKITKRGQNVTFRCDPISEHNRLYWYRQTLGQGPEFLTYFQNEAQLEKSRLLSDRFSAERPKGSFSTLEIQRTEQGDSAMYLCASSFGLAGVEQYFGPGTRLTVT.